Given below is one T cell receptor beta chain in context. CDR1 and CDR2 from the germline V gene are LGHDT and YNNKEL (reference sequence). V was shortened by 7 bases and J by 3 bases, with 12 bases between the two germline ends. This CDR3 is 13 amino acids long. Per the authors' pipeline: Reference gene primer amplification in the assay estimated nucleated cell counts. Assay: immunoSEQ multiplex PCR; the TCRdb copy retains only in-frame clones and omits some. V and J calls and clone size come straight from that table; D and trimming were deduced from the DNA. Altogether 450,000 or so clones are present, 70% to 90% being singletons, with the ten largest covering about 0.91%. The data were obtained in a study of blood T cell repertoires in COVID-19. In the study overall: Acute and convalescent COVID-19 samples came from the United States, Italy and Spain. PBMCs, B-cell-depleted T cells, or T cells were the source of the cDNA or gDNA that made up the material.

Sequencing input: peripheral blood. The TCR originated in a man aged 18 to 30 with COVID-19, enrolled during active disease. The rearrangement links TRBV3-1 (or the pseudogene TRBV3-2) to TRBJ2-5; D perhaps matches TRBD2 (6 bases). The CDR3 sequence is CASTSAFEETQYF. The CDR3 DNA reads as TGTGCCAGCACTAGCGCGTTCGAAGAGACCCAGTACTTC.